This TCR beta chain was sequenced in a study of T cells in Graves' hyperthyroidism and ophthalmopathy. Authors of the study amplified TCR beta CDR3 regions from RNA transcripts. When the TCR CDR3 underwent first-round RT-PCR, the HTBI primer set was used. TCRdb processed the multiplex PCR reads anew with MiXCR; each CDR3 protein has one entry. The sample lists around 300,000 distinct CDR3 sequences; 14% were seen once. This clonotype appeared many times. Germline V gene sequence: CDR1 ENHRY, CDR2 SYGVKD. The V gene end was trimmed by 4 bases and the J gene end by 4 bases; junction bases not matched to a gene: 6. The CDR3 extends over 14 amino acids.

V and J are TRBV10-3 and TRBJ2-5, with TRBD1 matching over 7 bases. Sequenced: blood. The sequence came from a woman in her 30s with Graves' hyperthyroidism. The CDR3 region has the DNA TGTGCCATCAGTGGACAGACAGGGAGAGAGACCCAGTACTTC. It encodes CAISGQTGRETQYF.